This T cell receptor (beta chain) was sequenced for a study of brain T cells in children with intractable seizures. Only one count was recorded for this clone. The V end was cut by 4 bases, the J end by 6 bases, with 20 bases between. Looked up from germline, CDR1 is SGHNT and CDR2 is YYREEE (reference sequence). This CDR3 contains 16 residues. Libraries were prepared by immunoSEQ multiplex PCR; TCRdb keeps only in-frame clonotypes and omits some of them. Of 110,000 or so clones listed, 90% to 95% are singletons. Material: peripheral blood, obtained at surgery. This chain links TRBV5-4 with TRBJ2-1; D is undetermined. This sequence originates from a boy less than two years old with hemimegalencephaly and intractable seizures. The CDR3 protein is CASSQDLWGRLNEQFF. DNA of the CDR3: TGTGCCAGCAGCCAGGATCTCTGGGGTAGGCTCAATGAGCAGTTCTTC. The variable domain in full, completed from reference TRBV5-4 and TRBJ2-1, reads ETGVTQSPTHLIKTRGQQVTLRCSSQSGHNTVSWYQQALGQGPQFIFQYYREEENGRGNFPPRFSGLQFPNYSSELNVNALELDDSALYLCASSQDLWGRLNEQFFGPGTRLTVL.